The table lists the clone carrying this TCR beta chain with a few counts. The data belong to a study of CD8 T cells in ankylosing spondylitis. CDR3 length: 15 amino acids. Germline CDR1 SGHTA, CDR2 FQGNSA. V trimming: 8 bases; J trimming: 8 bases; junction bases outside the gene matches: 14. TCRdb re-analysed the 5' RACE reads in MiXCR, keeping a single row per CDR3 protein. Found here are about 210,000 distinct CDR3 sequences, 7% to 10% of them singletons; the top ten hold 4% to 5.5%. The sample was blood, either unsorted or a sorted T cell fraction (not recorded which). The rearrangement uses TRBV7-2 and TRBJ2-2, with 7 bases fitting TRBD1. This TCR derives from a female donor with ankylosing spondylitis or in good health (not recorded which). CDR3: CASLPGQPPSGELFF. Here the CDR3 DNA reads TGTGCCAGCCTACCGGGACAGCCCCCCTCTGGGGAGCTGTTTTTT.